The sequence of this T cell receptor (beta chain) was determined in a study of tumor and adjacent non-tumor tissue in lung cancer. In regard to this clonotype: The antigen is undetermined. This may stem from a read error, because a much larger clone lies one nucleotide away.

The library came from three nested PCR rounds adapted from ARM-PCR protocols. From the multiplex PCR reads, TCRdb called clonotypes with MiXCR, one entry per CDR3 protein. This table has fewer than 150,000 distinct CDR3 sequences, around 60% appearing once. The germline V gene encodes CDR1 SQVTM and CDR2 ANQGSEA. This CDR3 is 9 amino acids long. V lost 2 bases, J lost 13 bases, and 8 bases lay in between. Study-wide findings and caveats: TCR diversity was significantly greater in tumor than normal lung tissue. Top 100 clones took a larger repertoire share in normal lung.

The template was RNA from unsorted bulk tissue. Donors were chemotherapy-naive, newly diagnosed lung cancer surgical patients in China, August–November 2014. The TCR sequence derives from a man in his sixties with small cell lung cancer. Sequencing was done on a sample of lung tumor tissue. This chain links TRBV29-1 with TRBJ1-2; no clear D gene. The CDR3: CSVEQTGTF. CDR3 nucleotides: TGCAGCGTTGAACAGACTGGCACCTTC.